These 29 T cell receptor gamma chains were sequenced from one sample in a study of gamma delta lymphoproliferative disorders and STAT genes. PBMCs from patients and controls supplied the genomic DNA for sequencing. TCRdb called clones from the multiplex PCR reads again using CATT. There are over a thousand gamma-chain clones in the sample; more than 9.5% occur only once, and around a sixth lies in the top ten. Sequencing input: blood. These TCRs come from a human donor in good health.

This sequence joins TRGV2 and TRGJ1 or TRGJ2. TCRdb leaves out the J gene; it was filled in here by matching the DNA to germline. The V and J ends lost 2 bases and 1 base, in that order; junction bases with no gene match: 5. Germline CDR1 is EGSNGY and CDR2 is YDSYNSKV. The CDR3 runs to 14 residues. The CDR3 bases are TGTGCCACCTGGGACGTCAACAATTATTATAAGAAACTCTTT. Its translation: CATWDVNNYYKKLF.

This clone is labeled medium-sized. This chain links TRGV3 with TRGJ1 or TRGJ2. TCRdb is silent on the J gene; assignment here came from matching the DNA to germline. CDR3 length: 14 residues. With 2 bases clipped from V and 0 bases from J, the junction kept 4 bases outside the gene matches. Germline CDR1 is VTNTFY and CDR2 is YDVSTARD (reference sequence). The CDR3 DNA reads TGTGCCACCTGGGACACCTCGAATTATTATAAGAAACTCTTT. Its protein product is CATWDTSNYYKKLF.

This clone is judged medium-sized. This chain links TRGV9 with TRGJ1 or TRGJ2. The J gene comes from matching the DNA to germline here; TCRdb lacks it. This CDR3 spans 12 amino acids. Trimming cost V 2 bases and J 12 bases; bases outside gene matches: 10. From germline, CDR1 is GITISATS and CDR2 ISYDGTV (reference sequence). The CDR3 region is CALWEAPFPKLF. The CDR3, as DNA: TGTGCCTTGTGGGAGGCCCCTTTTCCGAAACTCTTT.

By share, this clone counts as medium-sized (0.01 to 0.1%). The genes are TRGV4 and TRGJ1 or TRGJ2. Because TCRdb records no J gene, it was assigned here through a match of the DNA to germline. Germline-derived CDR1 and CDR2 are EGSTGY and YDSYTSSV. This CDR3 is 10 amino acids long. CDR3 sequence (DNA): TGTGCGGGAGATGGCGATAAGAAACTCTTT. Amino acids: CAGDGDKKLF.

By frequency in the sample, this clone is medium-sized (0.01 to 0.1%). V is TRGV8 and J is TRGJ1 or TRGJ2. The J gene was missing in TCRdb and was found by matching the end of the DNA to germline. With 6 bases clipped from V and 8 bases from J, the junction kept 7 bases outside the gene matches. The germline V gene has CDR1 VENAVY and CDR2 YDSYNSRV. CDR3 length: 11 amino acids. CDR3 protein: CATWPRDKKLF. CDR3 nucleotides: TGTGCCACCTGGCCTCGGGATAAGAAACTCTTT.

This clone is medium-sized (0.01 to 0.1%) by share. The chain has TRGV10 and TRGJP1. TCRdb supplies no J gene; here it was assigned by aligning the nucleotide sequence to germline. TRGV10 is filed as an ORF, its function uncertain. There are 16 residues in the CDR3. The V and J ends lost 8 bases and 0 bases, in that order; junction bases with no gene match: 10. CDR3 sequence: CAAWDPTNTTGWFKIF. Written as DNA, the CDR3 is TGTGCTGCGTGGGATCCCACCAATACCACTGGTTGGTTCAAGATATTT.

This clone is labeled as medium-sized. CDR3 nucleotides: TGTGCCACCTGGGACGGGCCTTTCTATTATAAGAAACTCTTT. The encoded protein is CATWDGPFYYKKLF. The chain combines TRGV2 with TRGJ1 or TRGJ2. Because TCRdb records no J gene, it was assigned here through a match of the DNA to germline. Germline-derived CDR1 and CDR2 are EGSNGY and YDSYNSKV. CDR3 length: 14 amino acids. Trimming cost V 0 bases and J 4 bases; bases outside gene matches: 6.

The sample holds a few counts of this clone. The genes are TRGV11 and TRGJP1. TCRdb supplies no J gene; here it was assigned by aligning the nucleotide sequence to germline. Being an ORF, TRGV11 has a function that is uncertain. The V gene end was trimmed by 4 bases and the J gene end by 0 bases; junction bases not matched to a gene: 2. The CDR3 loop spans 15 amino acids. This chain's CDR3 is CACWIRHTTGWFKIF. CDR3 bases: TGTGCCTGCTGGATTAGACATACCACTGGTTGGTTCAAGATATTT.

This clone is classed as medium-sized (0.01 to 0.1%). The CDR3 DNA is TGTGCCTGCTGGATTAGGCACGTTCTTTATTATAAGAAACTCTTT. Protein: CACWIRHVLYYKKLF. The chain couples TRGV11 to TRGJ1 or TRGJ2. Germline matching of the DNA provided the J gene here, since TCRdb leaves it blank. TRGV11 counts as an open reading frame of uncertain function. The V and J ends lost 0 bases and 3 bases, in that order; junction bases with no gene match: 5. CDR3 length: 15 amino acids.

Worth noting for this clone: A read error likely explains why the TCRdb protein, taken from a much larger clone, differs from this DNA's translation at residue 11; the protein shown is translated from the DNA. The chain carries TRGV8 and TRGJP1. TCRdb lists no J gene, so it was determined here by aligning the DNA to germline. CDR3 length equals 14 residues. Germline CDR1 reads VENAVY; CDR2 reads YDSYNSRV. The CDR3 reads CATWDMATGWVKIF. The CDR3 DNA sequence: TGTGCCACCTGGGATATGGCCACTGGTTGGGTCAAGATATTT.

This clone ranks as large. An end of the junction does not agree with germline; a read error may underlie this. The chain uses TRGV10 and TRGJP1. Here the J gene came from matching the DNA to germline, since TCRdb omits it. TRGV10 qualifies as an ORF whose function is uncertain. The CDR3 spans 9 residues. CDR3 in DNA: TGCACCACTGGTTGGTTCAAGATATTT. This encodes CTTGWFKIF.

By share, this clone ranks as medium-sized (0.01 to 0.1%). The chain couples TRGV9 to TRGJ1 or TRGJ2. The J gene is not listed in TCRdb, so it was assigned here from a DNA match to germline. Germline-derived CDR1 and CDR2 are GITISATS and ISYDGTV (reference sequence). V shed 3 bases, J shed 3 bases, and the junction held 5 bases outside the gene matches. The CDR3 has 13 amino acids. The CDR3 bases are TGTGCCTTGTGGGAGTCCCTTTATTATAAGAAACTCTTT. As protein: CALWESLYYKKLF.

The rearrangement joins TRGV11 to TRGJP1. As TCRdb names no J gene, one was assigned here on the basis of a DNA match to germline. TRGV11 is an ORF, with its function uncertain. V lost 5 bases to trimming and J lost 4 bases; unmatched junction nucleotides: 4. The CDR3 loop spans 14 amino acids. CDR3 in amino acids: CACWIKRTGWFKIF. The CDR3 DNA reads TGTGCCTGCTGGATTAAGCGCACTGGTTGGTTCAAGATATTT.

This clone rates as large. The rearrangement uses TRGV10 and TRGJP1. Here the J gene came from matching the DNA to germline, since TCRdb omits it. TRGV10 is recorded as an ORF, its role being uncertain. Losses at the gene ends were 8 bases for V and 0 bases for J; bases not matched to a gene: 10. This CDR3 has 16 amino acids. For the CDR3, the DNA is TGTGCTGCGTGGGATTCAGGGGATACCACTGGTTGGTTCAAGATATTT. Translating it yields CAAWDSGDTTGWFKIF.

This clone is medium-sized. The CDR3: CALWEVWDKKLF. The CDR3, as DNA: TGTGCCTTGTGGGAGGTGTGGGATAAGAAACTCTTT. V is TRGV9 and J is TRGJ1 or TRGJ2. As TCRdb names no J gene, one was assigned here on the basis of a DNA match to germline. The V segment lost 0 bases and the J segment 8 bases; nucleotides outside the gene matches: 4. CDR1 is GITISATS and CDR2 is ISYDGTV in the germline V gene (reference sequence). CDR3 length: 12 amino acids.

This clone qualifies as large. The CDR3: CATWDGLVPATGSDWIKTF. The CDR3, as DNA: TGTGCCACCTGGGACGGGCTTGTACCCGCGACCGGTAGTGATTGGATCAAGACGTTT. V usage is TRGV2 and J usage is TRGJP2. TCRdb offers no J gene call, so here the DNA was matched to germline to obtain one. This CDR3 spans 19 amino acids. J gave up 3 bases and V 0 bases, and 16 bases lay outside the gene matches. Germline V gene sequence: CDR1 EGSNGY, CDR2 YDSYNSKV.

This sequence joins TRGV3 and TRGJ1 or TRGJ2. TCRdb records no J gene; here it was assigned by comparing the DNA to germline. Germline assignment: CDR1 VTNTFY and CDR2 YDVSTARD (reference sequence). The length of the CDR3 is 15 residues. V lost 6 bases, J lost 3 bases, and 14 bases stayed unmatched. The CDR3 bases are TGTGCCACCTGGCAATCCGGACTGTCTTATTATAAGAAACTCTTT. It is translated as CATWQSGLSYYKKLF.

Concerning this clone itself: It is unclear where the CDR3 begins or ends on the DNA, so no DNA is shown, and the CDR3 is as TCRdb lists it. V gene TRGV11 was called; the J gene was not. TRGV11 is designated an ORF whose function remains uncertain. The CDR3 extends over 13 residues, inclusive of both ends. CDR3 sequence: CTTVPAAHYKKLF.

There are a few counts of this clone. This DNA translates differently at residue 7 from the TCRdb protein, which is that of a much larger clone; a read error is likely, and the protein shown is the DNA's own translation. This CDR3 is CATWDTQKKLF. CDR3 coding DNA: TGTGCCACCTGGGACACTCAAAAGAAACTCTTT. The rearrangement links TRGV3 to TRGJ1 or TRGJ2. The J gene, left out of TCRdb, was set here by checking the DNA against germline. The CDR3 runs 11 residues. V shed 2 bases and J 10 bases; nucleotides not matched to a gene: 5. The germline gives CDR1 VTNTFY, CDR2 YDVSTARD (reference sequence).

Relative to its sample, this clone is medium-sized. The J gene is TRGJP, the V gene TRGV9. Because TCRdb records no J gene, it was assigned here through a match of the DNA to germline. Per germline, CDR1 GITISATS and CDR2 ISYDGTV (reference sequence). Trimming removed 4 bases from V and 6 bases from J; junction bases left unmatched: 3. The CDR3 length is 15 residues. For the CDR3, the DNA is TGTGCCTTGTGGGATTCAGAGTTGGGCAAAAAAATCAAGGTATTT. Translation: CALWDSELGKKIKVF.

A note on this clone: It is unclear where the CDR3 begins or ends on the DNA, so no DNA is shown, and the CDR3 is as TCRdb lists it. The CDR3 loop reads CTTVPAGLDHYYKKLF. No J gene was assigned, while the V gene was called as TRGV11. TRGV11 is flagged as an ORF with uncertain function. Including both end residues, the CDR3 is 16 amino acids long.

This clone is medium-sized (0.01 to 0.1%). The chain links TRGV3 to TRGJ1 or TRGJ2. No J gene is reported in TCRdb; it was inferred here by comparing the DNA with germline. CDR1 and CDR2 (germline): VTNTFY, YDVSTARD (reference sequence). V lost 4 bases to trimming and J lost 2 bases; unmatched junction nucleotides: 17. The CDR3 runs to 17 residues. This chain's CDR3 is CATWEGGPFRYYYKKLF. The CDR3 DNA is TGTGCCACCTGGGAGGGCGGCCCATTTCGGTATTATTATAAGAAACTCTTT.

By share of the sample, this clone is large. The chain uses TRGV8 and TRGJ1 or TRGJ2. In the absence of a J gene in TCRdb, the DNA was matched to germline to assign it here. The length of the CDR3 is 12 residues. Germline V gene sequence: CDR1 VENAVY, CDR2 YDSYNSRV. The V gene end was trimmed by 2 bases and the J gene end by 2 bases; junction bases not matched to a gene: 0. This chain's CDR3 is CATWDNYYKKLF. CDR3 sequence (DNA): TGTGCCACCTGGGATAATTATTATAAGAAACTCTTT.

This clone counts as medium-sized (0.01 to 0.1%). The V gene is TRGV2, the J gene TRGJP1. The J gene comes from matching the DNA to germline here; TCRdb lacks it. Germline V gene data show CDR1 as EGSNGY and CDR2 as YDSYNSKV. The CDR3 loop spans 13 amino acids. Unmatched junction bases numbered 2, after V lost 4 bases and J lost 3 bases. CDR3 nucleotide sequence: TGTGCCACCTGGGAGGCCACTGGTTGGTTCAAGATATTT. Its translation: CATWEATGWFKIF.

Comment on this clone: A much larger clonotype is one base distant, so this may be a read error. In the same sample, other DNA sequences code for this CDR3. The chain has TRGV2 and TRGJ1 or TRGJ2. Because TCRdb records no J gene, it was assigned here through a match of the DNA to germline. The CDR3 has 14 amino acids. Per germline, CDR1 EGSNGY and CDR2 YDSYNSKV. Here the CDR3 reads CATWDGQGGYKKLF. The DNA of the CDR3 is TGTGCCACTTGGGACGGGCAAGGGGGTTATAAGAAACTCTTT.

By its share, this clone is medium-sized. V gene TRGV9 combines with J gene TRGJ1 or TRGJ2. TCRdb supplies no J gene; here it was assigned by aligning the nucleotide sequence to germline. Losses at the gene ends were 1 base for V and 9 bases for J; bases not matched to a gene: 12. Germline V lookup: CDR1 GITISATS, CDR2 ISYDGTV (reference sequence). This CDR3 is 14 amino acids long. The CDR3 region has the DNA TGTGCCTTGTGGGAGGTCCATGGTAAATCTAAGAAACTCTTT. Translated: CALWEVHGKSKKLF.

This clone is labeled large. The chain is built from TRGV10 and TRGJ1 or TRGJ2. TCRdb gives no J gene; it was assigned here by matching the DNA to germline. TRGV10 is known as an ORF, though its function is uncertain. V lost 13 bases, J lost 1 base, and 5 bases stayed unmatched. This CDR3 region has 11 residues. The CDR3: CAVPNYYKKLF. In nucleotides, the CDR3 is TGTGCTGTCCCCAATTATTATAAGAAACTCTTT.

Only a few counts were recorded for this clone. This DNA's translation differs at residue 3 from TCRdb's protein, which comes from a much larger clone; a read error is likely, and the protein shown is translated from the DNA. V gene TRGV10 combines with J gene TRGJP1. Here the J gene came from matching the DNA to germline, since TCRdb omits it. TRGV10 is treated as an ORF (open reading frame) with a function not yet certain. The CDR3 is 14 residues long. CDR3 coding DNA: TGTGCTACGTGGGATTTTGGTACTGGTTGGTTCAAGATATTT. This translates into CATWDFGTGWFKIF.

This clone is large. The chain links TRGV8 to TRGJ1 or TRGJ2. TCRdb is silent on the J gene; assignment here came from matching the DNA to germline. The length of the CDR3 is 12 residues. Germline V gene sequence: CDR1 VENAVY, CDR2 YDSYNSRV. Trimming removed 2 bases from V and 4 bases from J; junction bases left unmatched: 2. The CDR3 nucleotides are TGTGCCACCTGGGATACCTATTATAAGAAACTCTTT. Translating gives CATWDTYYKKLF.